This T cell receptor (beta chain) was identified in a study of cytomegalovirus exposure and HLA in healthy donors. Study-wide results and caveats: Productive status was seen about 90% or about 30% of the time for most TCR beta V segments in an earlier analysis. Specificity of three CMV-associated chains for CMV antigens was verified in vitro.

V was clipped by 3 bases and J by 3 bases, with 6 bases between them. CDR3 length equals 12 residues. The germline gives CDR1 GTSNPN, CDR2 SVGIG (reference sequence). This clone appeared a few times. Antigen unknown. PCR amplification relied on 60 Vbeta primers (plus 13 Jbeta primers). The assay was immunoSEQ multiplex PCR, and TCRdb's table has in-frame clones only and misses some. Of 85,000 to 100,000 clones listed, 63% are singletons. The V and J genes are TRBV30 and TRBJ1-5; possibly TRBD1 for D (5 bases). Sample: PBMCs. This sequence originates from a woman in her twenties or thirties in good health and CMV-seronegative. The CDR3 loop is CAWRTANQPQHF. In DNA form, the CDR3 reads TGTGCCTGGAGGACAGCCAATCAGCCCCAGCATTTT.